This T cell receptor beta chain emerged from a study of blood T cell repertoires in COVID-19. This clone was detected only a few times. Method: immunoSEQ multiplex PCR; TCRdb's copy keeps in-frame clones and lacks some. The sample records 250,000 to 300,000 clones, roughly 90% being singletons. The sample taken for sequencing was peripheral blood. The TCR originated in a woman in her 30s with COVID-19, enrolled during active disease.

In nucleotides, the CDR3 is TGTGCCAGCAGCTTCAATGTGGGAAGGGGGGAGCAGTACTTC. As protein: CASSFNVGRGEQYF. V and J are TRBV5-5 and TRBJ2-7, with a possible D match to TRBD1 (6 bases). Trimming took off 2 bases at V and 7 bases at J, with 16 bases between the two ends. The CDR3 extends over 14 amino acids. Germline assignment: CDR1 SGHKS and CDR2 YYEKEE (reference sequence).